The 30 T cell receptor beta chains below were found in one sample sequenced in a study of shared clonotypes between healthy human individuals. Generated by immunoSEQ multiplex PCR, the TCRdb table keeps only in-frame clones and is missing some. This table has about 1.5 million clones, around 98% appearing once. Input material: naive CD4+ T cells sorted from blood. Subset reported: CD45RA+ positively selected. These TCRs come from a man aged 30 to 45 in good health.

This clone was picked up one time. CDR3 amino acids: CASSLDDQPQHF. CDR3 nucleotides: TGTGCCAGCAGCTTAGACGATCAGCCCCAGCATTTT. This chain joins TRBV5-5 and TRBJ1-5; D ambiguous. Germline V lookup: CDR1 SGHKS, CDR2 YYEKEE (reference sequence). V was clipped by 2 bases and J by 5 bases, with 5 bases between them. The CDR3 sequence is 12 residues long. Variable domain in full (rest from reference TRBV5-5 and TRBJ1-5): DAGVTQSPTHLIKTRGQQVTLRCSPISGHKSVSWYQQVLGQGPQFIFQYYEKEERGRGNFPDRFSARQFPNYSSELNVNALLLGDSALYLCASSLDDQPQHFGDGTRLSIL.

As for this clone: The sample holds other DNA sequences that translate to the same CDR3. The chain carries TRBV5-4 and TRBJ2-7; TRBD2 aligns across 7 bases. After removal of 0 bases from V and 7 bases from J, the junction contained 10 bases not matched to a gene. This CDR3 comprises 15 residues. The germline CDR1 and CDR2 sequences are SGHNT and YYREEE (reference sequence). CDR3 in amino acids: CASSLVGWGGKEQYF. CDR3 in DNA: TGTGCCAGCAGCTTGGTCGGGTGGGGAGGGAAGGAGCAGTACTTC.

The chain has TRBV5-1 and TRBJ2-3; D is undetermined. Germline values: CDR1 SGHRS, CDR2 YFSETQ. The CDR3 is 13 amino acids. The V end was cut by 4 bases, the J end by 1 base, with 7 bases between. In nucleotides, the CDR3 is TGCGCCAGCAGCACTCACCGCACAGATACGCAGTATTTT. Its protein product is CASSTHRTDTQYF.

The chain links TRBV9 to TRBJ2-1; D is possibly TRBD1 or TRBD2 (5 bases each). V shed 3 bases and J shed 5 bases, with 24 bases lying between them. This CDR3 region has 18 residues. Germline assignment: CDR1 SGDLS and CDR2 YYNGEE. CDR3 nucleotide sequence: TGTGCCAGCAGCGAGACTTTGACCGGGGCAAGCCTTAACAATGAGCAGTTCTTC. Translation gives CASSETLTGASLNNEQFF.

The CDR3 sequence is CASSVGGSSFSEQFF. The CDR3, as DNA: TGTGCCAGCAGTGTGGGGGGAAGTTCCTTCAGTGAGCAGTTCTTC. This chain connects TRBV2 to TRBJ2-1; the D gene is possibly TRBD2 (6 bases). Germline V gene sequence: CDR1 SNHLY, CDR2 FYNNEI. The germline V and J ends were trimmed by 4 bases and 9 bases, with 19 bases remaining between them. This CDR3 has 15 residues.

This clone was recorded only once. V and J are TRBV7-8 and TRBJ1-5, with TRBD1 matching over 7 bases. Germline CDR1 is SGHVS and CDR2 is FQNEAQ. J lost 6 bases, V lost 5 bases, and 13 bases had no gene match. The CDR3 contains 16 residues. The CDR3 region has the DNA TGTGCCAGCAGCCCAACCGGGACAGTCCCGTCTCAGCCCCAGCATTTT. The encoded protein is CASSPTGTVPSQPQHF. Full variable domain (outside the CDR3, taken from reference TRBV7-8 and TRBJ1-5): GAGVSQSPRYKVAKRGQDVALRCDPISGHVSLFWYQQALGQGPEFLTYFQNEAQLDKSGLPSDRFFAERPEGSVSTLKIQRTQQEDSAVYLCASSPTGTVPSQPQHFGDGTRLSIL.

This clone was seen once. Other DNA sequences in the sample encode the same CDR3. CDR3 region: CASSPDRIQETQYF. The DNA of the CDR3 is TGTGCCAGCTCACCCGACAGAATCCAAGAGACCCAGTACTTC. The V gene is TRBV18, the J gene TRBJ2-5; D possibly corresponds to TRBD1 (5 bases). The V gene's germline CDR1 is KGHSH and CDR2 LQKENI. Trimming took off 3 bases at V and 1 base at J, with 9 bases between the two ends. CDR3 length: 14 amino acids.

This rearrangement joins TRBV7-6 to TRBJ2-1, with D uncertain. This CDR3 spans 13 amino acids. Germline V gene lookup returns CDR1 SGHVS and CDR2 FNYEAQ. Trimming removed 1 base at V and 2 bases at J, with 3 bases between. The CDR3 nucleotides are TGTGCCAGCAGCTTAGAACCCTACAATGAGCAGTTCTTC. Translating it yields CASSLEPYNEQFF.

V is TRBV29-1 and J is TRBJ2-1, with D possibly being TRBD2 (7 bases). The germline V gene encodes CDR1 SQVTM and CDR2 ANQGSEA. CDR3 length equals 14 residues. Trimming removed 7 bases from V and 6 bases from J, with 19 bases in between. The CDR3 DNA reads TGCAGCGGTAGCGGAGCGGGACAATTCAATGAGCAGTTCTTC. Protein product: CSGSGAGQFNEQFF.

This rearrangement joins TRBV28 to TRBJ2-2, with D possibly being TRBD1 (5 bases). The CDR3 has 15 amino acids. The V and J ends lost 2 bases and 2 bases respectively, with 9 bases between them. CDR1 and CDR2 (germline): MDHEN, SYDVKM. The CDR3 DNA reads TGTGCCAGCAGTTTAAGGACACATAACACCGGGGAGCTGTTTTTT. It specifies CASSLRTHNTGELFF.

The CDR3 bases are TGTGCCAGCAGTGAAATAGCGGGAGTAGGCAATGAGCAGTTCTTC. The encoded protein is CASSEIAGVGNEQFF. The J gene is TRBJ2-1, the V gene TRBV6-1, with 9 bases that match TRBD2. The CDR3 contains 15 residues. CDR1 and CDR2 (germline): MNHNS, SASEGT. V shed 2 bases, J shed 6 bases, and the junction held 5 bases outside the gene matches.

The chain joins TRBV5-1 to TRBJ2-1; 8 bases line up with TRBD2. This CDR3 region has 16 residues. Germline loops: CDR1 SGHRS, CDR2 YFSETQ. V was pared by 0 bases and J by 8 bases, with 10 bases of the junction left unmatched. Written as DNA, the CDR3 is TGCGCCAGCAGCTTGGGTAGCGGGACGCCTAGCGATGAGCAGTTCTTC. Protein sequence: CASSLGSGTPSDEQFF.

J is TRBJ2-2 and V is TRBV25-1, with 7 bases aligning to TRBD2. V lost 5 bases, J lost 5 bases, and 11 bases stayed unmatched. The CDR3 is 16 amino acids. Germline CDR1 MGHDK, CDR2 SYGVNS. The CDR3 loop is CASSPGGRPTTGELFF. The CDR3 DNA sequence: TGTGCCAGCAGTCCCGGGGGGAGGCCGACTACCGGGGAGCTGTTTTTT.

The gene calls are TRBV5-4 and TRBJ2-7; tentatively, D is TRBD1 (6 bases). Germline CDR1 is SGHNT and CDR2 is YYREEE (reference sequence). Trimming took 5 bases from V and 0 from J, leaving 12 bases between them. This CDR3 has 14 amino acids. The CDR3 DNA reads as TGTGCCAGCAGTTCCCGACAGGACTCCTACGAGCAGTACTTC. This encodes CASSSRQDSYEQYF.

The rearrangement joins TRBV5-4 to TRBJ2-2, with 8 positions matching TRBD1. V was clipped by 4 bases and J by 7 bases; unmatched bases: 9. The length of the CDR3 is 15 residues. Germline values: CDR1 SGHNT, CDR2 YYREEE (reference sequence). The CDR3 DNA follows: TGTGCCAGCAGCACCGAGACAGGGGTGGTCGGGGAGCTGTTTTTT. Amino acid sequence: CASSTETGVVGELFF.

The genes are TRBV7-8 and TRBJ2-1; 7 nucleotides line up with TRBD1. CDR1 and CDR2 from the germline V gene are SGHVS and FQNEAQ. This CDR3 has 16 amino acids. V shed 5 bases and J 4 bases; nucleotides not matched to a gene: 11. The CDR3 DNA follows: TGTGCCAGCAGCCTTCGCGGACAGGCGACGTACAATGAGCAGTTCTTC. It specifies CASSLRGQATYNEQFF.

The chain couples TRBV13 to TRBJ2-7; D tentatively fits TRBD1 or TRBD2 (5 bases each). Germline values: CDR1 PRHDT, CDR2 FYEKMQ (reference sequence). This CDR3 comprises 16 residues. The V gene lost 6 bases and the J gene lost 0 bases, with 18 bases spanning the gap. The chain's CDR3 is CASRNRGRGSSYEQYF. The CDR3 DNA is TGTGCCAGCAGAAACCGGGGCCGGGGAAGCTCCTACGAGCAGTACTTC.

As concerns this clone: Other DNA variants within this sample encode the same CDR3. The genes are TRBV7-2 and TRBJ2-7; TRBD1 might be the D (7 bases). The CDR3 is 15 amino acids. The germline V gene encodes CDR1 SGHTA and CDR2 FQGNSA. Deletions cut 1 base from V and 2 bases from J, with 12 bases between. The CDR3: CASSLGAGQTYEQYF. The CDR3 DNA reads TGTGCCAGCAGCTTAGGGGCGGGACAGACCTACGAGCAGTACTTC.

The chain joins TRBV2 to TRBJ2-2, with 12 bases aligning to TRBD1. The J segment lost 0 bases and the V segment lost 0 bases, leaving 11 bases of the junction unmatched. Germline V gene lookup returns CDR1 SNHLY and CDR2 FYNNEI. CDR3 size: 21 residues. The CDR3 DNA follows: TGTGCCAGCAGTGAAGCACGGCCGGGACAGGGGGCTAAGGCGAACACCGGGGAGCTGTTTTTT. Translating gives CASSEARPGQGAKANTGELFF.

The CDR3 protein is CASSPDRPDTDTQYF. The CDR3 nucleotides read TGCGCCAGCAGCCCGGACAGGCCCGACACAGATACGCAGTATTTT. This chain joins TRBV5-1 and TRBJ2-3; 7 bases are shared with TRBD1. Germline trimming cut 4 bases from V and 2 bases from J; bases unmatched to any gene: 7. The CDR3 totals 15 residues. Germline assignment: CDR1 SGHRS and CDR2 YFSETQ.

This clone has just one count. The DNA for the CDR3 is TGTGCCAGCAGAATTAGCGGGAGTTACAATGAGCAGTTCTTC. It encodes CASRISGSYNEQFF. The chain combines TRBV2 with TRBJ2-1; 9 nucleotides line up with TRBD2. V shed 6 bases, J shed 4 bases, and the junction held 4 bases outside the gene matches. CDR3 length equals 14 residues. Germline V gene lookup returns CDR1 SNHLY and CDR2 FYNNEI.

The gene calls are TRBV7-2 and TRBJ2-2, with TRBD2 matching over 8 bases. The CDR3 runs to 15 residues. Unmatched junction bases numbered 2, after V lost 5 bases and J lost 0 bases. CDR1 SGHTA and CDR2 FQGNSA come from the germline V gene. The CDR3 nucleotides are TGTGCCAGCAGCATACTAGCGGCGAACACCGGGGAGCTGTTTTTT. It codes for CASSILAANTGELFF.

This chain joins TRBV7-8 and TRBJ2-2, with 12 bases matching TRBD2. The V and J ends lost 5 bases and 6 bases, in that order; junction bases with no gene match: 7. Germline V lookup: CDR1 SGHVS, CDR2 FQNEAQ. The length of the CDR3 is 16 residues. For the CDR3, the DNA is TGTGCCAGCAGCGGCCGACTAGCGGGAGCGGCCGGGGAGCTGTTTTTT. This codes for CASSGRLAGAAGELFF.

This clone has a single count. CDR3: CASNLGGQGVSEQYF. The CDR3 nucleotides are TGTGCCAGCAACCTAGGGGGACAGGGGGTCTCCGAGCAGTACTTC. V is TRBV6-6 and J is TRBJ2-7; 11 nucleotides align to TRBD1. Per the germline V gene, CDR1 is MNHNY and CDR2 is SVGAGI (reference sequence). V lost 7 bases, J lost 6 bases, and 11 bases stayed unmatched. This CDR3 is built from 15 residues.

The chain joins TRBV27 to TRBJ1-1; 8 bases align to TRBD1. V lost 6 bases and J lost 4; bases outside the gene matches: 7. Germline V gene sequence: CDR1 MNHEY, CDR2 SMNVEV (reference sequence). The CDR3 consists of 14 residues. The CDR3 sequence: CASSFGDRGTEAFF. The CDR3, as DNA: TGTGCCAGCAGCTTTGGTGACAGGGGCACTGAAGCTTTCTTT.

The rearrangement links TRBV21-1 to TRBJ2-7; TRBD2 is the table's D call, not checked against the DNA. TRBV21-1 is tagged as a pseudogene. The CDR3 is 13 residues long. The CDR3 spells CASSKEEAYEQYF. In nucleotides, the CDR3 is TGTGCCAGCAGCAAGGAGGAAGCCTACGAGCAGTACTTC.

Only one count was recorded for this clone. This chain uses TRBV5-1 with TRBJ2-1, with 12 bases lining up with TRBD2. CDR1 SGHRS and CDR2 YFSETQ come from the germline V gene. Trimming cost V 4 bases and J 7 bases; bases outside gene matches: 12. CDR3 length: 17 residues. The CDR3 sequence: CASSTRLAGVLLNEQFF. DNA of the CDR3: TGCGCCAGCAGCACTCGACTAGCGGGAGTGTTGTTGAATGAGCAGTTCTTC. Variable domain in full (rest from reference TRBV5-1 and TRBJ2-1): KAGVTQTPRYLIKTRGQQVTLSCSPISGHRSVSWYQQTPGQGLQFLFEYFSETQRNKGNFPGRFSGRQFSNSRSEMNVSTLELGDSALYLCASSTRLAGVLLNEQFFGPGTRLTVL.

The CDR3, as DNA: TGCGCCAGCAGGCCAGACCAAAACACCGGGGAGCTGTTTTTT. Residues: CASRPDQNTGELFF. The chain recombines TRBV5-1 with TRBJ2-2; D ambiguous. The CDR3 totals 14 residues. Germline V CDR1 and CDR2: SGHRS, YFSETQ. V shed 5 bases and J shed 2 bases, with 10 bases lying between them.

J is TRBJ2-3 and V is TRBV10-3; TRBD2 aligns across 9 bases. This CDR3 is built from 15 residues. V lost 0 bases to trimming and J lost 3 bases; unmatched junction nucleotides: 1. From germline, CDR1 is ENHRY and CDR2 SYGVKD. The CDR3 region is CAISESSGRTDTQYF. For the CDR3, the DNA is TGTGCCATCAGTGAGTCCAGCGGGAGGACAGATACGCAGTATTTT.

The rearrangement joins TRBV13 to TRBJ2-1; D is ambiguous. Germline loops: CDR1 PRHDT, CDR2 FYEKMQ (reference sequence). This CDR3 spans 15 amino acids. V was shortened by 1 base and J by 2 bases, with 9 bases between the two germline ends. The CDR3 spells CASSLDPGPYNEQFF. The CDR3 bases are TGTGCCAGCAGCTTAGACCCCGGACCCTACAATGAGCAGTTCTTC.